Following are 28 T cell receptor beta chains from one sample sequenced in a study of response to subunit inactivated influenza vaccine. TCRdb passed the RT-PCR reads through MiXCR, listing each CDR3 protein once. Here the sample spans 500,000 to 550,000 distinct CDR3 sequences, roughly 8.2% being singletons. The sample was PBMCs from blood, taken around 25 months after vaccination. These receptors were collected from a man aged 50-75 years who received an inactivated influenza vaccine.

This rearrangement joins TRBV20-1 to TRBJ2-3, with TRBD2 as a possible D gene (6 bases). The length of the CDR3 is 14 residues. CDR1 and CDR2 (germline): DFQATT, SNEGSKA (reference sequence). The V and J ends lost 3 bases and 2 bases respectively, with 12 bases between them. Here the CDR3 reads CSARGGEYTDTQYF. CDR3 DNA sequence: TGCAGTGCTAGGGGCGGGGAATACACAGATACGCAGTATTTT.

The table lists this clonotype with a few counts. The chain employs TRBV5-1 and TRBJ1-6, with 7 bases aligning to TRBD1. Germline V gene data show CDR1 as SGHRS and CDR2 as YFSETQ. V lost 0 bases, J lost 10 bases, and 10 bases stayed unmatched. This CDR3 comprises 16 residues. In DNA, the CDR3 is TGCGCCAGCAGCTTGGGGACAGGAATCAAGTGGTCACCCCTCCACTTT. This encodes CASSLGTGIKWSPLHF.

This clonotype was seen repeatedly, ten times or more. The chain carries TRBV10-3 and TRBJ2-1; TRBD1 is a possible D gene (6 bases). The germline CDR1 and CDR2 sequences are ENHRY and SYGVKD. The length of the CDR3 is 14 residues. Deletions cut 10 bases from V and 0 bases from J, with 13 bases between. In DNA, the CDR3 is TGTGCCACGGGACATTCTAGCTCCTACAATGAGCAGTTCTTC. The encoded protein is CATGHSSSYNEQFF.

This clonotype was detected many times. V usage is TRBV5-5 and J usage is TRBJ1-6; D uncertain. The CDR3 loop spans 13 amino acids. CDR1 SGHKS and CDR2 YYEKEE come from the germline V gene (reference sequence). The V end lost 4 bases, the J end lost 4 bases, and 6 bases lay between the germline ends. CDR3: CASSRGYNSPLHF. The CDR3 DNA reads as TGTGCCAGCAGCCGAGGGTATAATTCACCCCTCCACTTT.

This chain joins TRBV20-1 and TRBJ2-3; 9 nucleotides match TRBD2. Trimming took 1 base from V and 6 from J; bases not matched to a gene: 8. The V gene's germline CDR1 is DFQATT and CDR2 SNEGSKA (reference sequence). The CDR3 spans 15 residues. In nucleotides, the CDR3 is TGCAGTGCTAGAGGTGGAGCGGGAGGTTCGGATACGCAGTATTTT. This sequence encodes CSARGGAGGSDTQYF.

This clonotype was recorded many times. The V gene is TRBV6-5, the J gene TRBJ1-5; D is ambiguous. The CDR3 consists of 13 residues. V was clipped by 2 bases and J by 6 bases, with 8 bases between them. The germline V gene encodes CDR1 MNHEY and CDR2 SVGAGI. The DNA for the CDR3 is TGTGCCAGCAGTTACGACAAGACTCAGCCCCAGCATTTT. This codes for CASSYDKTQPQHF.

This clonotype was observed at least ten times. The chain is built from TRBV10-3 and TRBJ2-1, with unresolved D. The germline V and J ends were trimmed by 3 bases and 8 bases, with 14 bases remaining between them. The CDR3 is 14 amino acids. Germline V CDR1 and CDR2: ENHRY, SYGVKD. The DNA for the CDR3 is TGTGCCATCAGTGACCCCCCAAAAGGCCATGAGCAGTTCTTC. Translation: CAISDPPKGHEQFF.

This clonotype was recorded at least ten times. The chain employs TRBV20-1 and TRBJ2-3, with D hard to call. The CDR3 totals 14 residues. CDR1 is DFQATT, CDR2 SNEGSKA, per germline (reference sequence). V lost 0 bases to trimming and J lost 2 bases, with 9 bases between them. The CDR3 loop is CSARDHRHTDTQYF. The DNA of the CDR3 is TGCAGTGCTAGAGATCACCGGCACACAGATACGCAGTATTTT.

This clonotype was detected many times. The genes are TRBV19 and TRBJ2-1; D is possibly TRBD2 (7 bases). There are 15 residues in the CDR3. Trimming removed 6 bases at V and 7 bases at J, with 19 bases between. Germline loops: CDR1 LNHDA, CDR2 SQIVND (reference sequence). The CDR3 sequence is CASRLAGALGNEQFF. As DNA, the CDR3 is TGTGCCAGTAGACTGGCGGGGGCCCTCGGTAATGAGCAGTTCTTC.

The V gene is TRBV27, the J gene TRBJ1-5; D call uncertain. Trimming stripped 0 bases from V and 9 bases from J, with 15 bases between. Germline V CDR1 and CDR2: MNHEY, SMNVEV (reference sequence). This CDR3 spans 15 amino acids. CDR3: CASSLSWSAWVPQHF. The CDR3, as DNA: TGTGCCAGCAGTTTATCGTGGAGCGCGTGGGTGCCCCAGCATTTT.

This clonotype was observed once. At one end the junction does not follow the germline gene, possibly because of a read error. This chain links TRBV5-1 with TRBJ2-2; the match to TRBD1 covers 9 bases. Per germline, CDR1 SGHRS and CDR2 YFSETQ. This CDR3 spans 16 amino acids. The CDR3 protein is CASSSYRGHNTGELFF. The CDR3 bases are TGCGCCAGCAGCTCGTACAGGGGGCATAACACCGGCGAGCTGTTTTTT.

This clonotype has ten or more counts. Here the CDR3 DNA reads TGTGCCAGCAGCCCCTGGGGACAGGGGCTCGGTACGCAGTATTTT. Translating it yields CASSPWGQGLGTQYF. V usage is TRBV11-2 and J usage is TRBJ2-3; 10 positions agree with TRBD1. V gave up 5 bases and J gave up 8 bases; unmatched junction bases: 10. The germline V gene has CDR1 SGHAT and CDR2 FQNNGV. The CDR3 sequence is 15 residues long.

The chain combines TRBV25-1 with TRBJ1-1; 7 bases are shared with TRBD1. The CDR3 loop spans 14 amino acids. V shed 6 bases, J shed 4 bases, and the junction held 8 bases outside the gene matches. Looked up from germline, CDR1 is MGHDK and CDR2 is SYGVNS. CDR3 loop: CASRESGGSTEAFF. The DNA for the CDR3 is TGTGCCAGCAGGGAGTCAGGGGGTAGCACTGAAGCTTTCTTT.

The J gene is TRBJ2-1, the V gene TRBV20-1; 11 bases are a match to TRBD2. This CDR3 has 16 amino acids. CDR1 is DFQATT and CDR2 is SNEGSKA in the germline V gene (reference sequence). V shed 5 bases and J 5 bases; nucleotides not matched to a gene: 11. The CDR3 DNA is TGCAGTGCTCTTACACTAGCGGGAGTAGCCCACAATGAGCAGTTCTTC. Protein: CSALTLAGVAHNEQFF.

The V call is TRBV10-3, the J call TRBJ2-3, with 7 bases identical to TRBD2. The CDR3 length is 14 residues. V was pared by 10 bases and J by 1 base, with 8 bases of the junction left unmatched. Per germline, CDR1 ENHRY and CDR2 SYGVKD. Here the CDR3 reads CATMTSPGTDTQYF. CDR3 DNA sequence: TGTGCCACCATGACTAGCCCGGGCACAGATACGCAGTATTTT.

This clonotype has a handful of counts. The V and J genes are TRBV9 and TRBJ1-2; D gene ambiguous. This CDR3 is built from 16 residues. CDR1 and CDR2 from the germline V gene are SGDLS and YYNGEE. V lost 4 bases to trimming and J lost 2 bases, with 18 bases between them. CDR3 sequence (DNA): TGTGCCAGCAGCCTTAACCCACAGCAAATAAACTATGGCTACACCTTC. It is translated as CASSLNPQQINYGYTF.

The gene calls are TRBV7-2 and TRBJ2-5, with TRBD1 matching 7 bases. With V trimmed by 4 bases and J by 2 bases, 10 bases remained unmatched. The CDR3 length is 16 residues. Germline values: CDR1 SGHTA, CDR2 FQGNSA. CDR3 DNA sequence: TGTGCCAGCAGCTCTCGGACAGGAGCCCCGCAAGAGACCCAGTACTTC. Translating gives CASSSRTGAPQETQYF.

This sequence joins TRBV2 and TRBJ2-2; the D gene is possibly TRBD1 (5 bases). The germline CDR1 and CDR2 sequences are SNHLY and FYNNEI. V was shortened by 6 bases and J by 1 base, with 9 bases between the two germline ends. The CDR3 covers 14 residues. The chain's CDR3 is CASRSRENTGELFF. The DNA of the CDR3 is TGTGCCAGCAGATCCAGGGAGAACACCGGGGAGCTGTTTTTT.

Many counts were recorded for this clonotype. V and J are TRBV12-3 or TRBV12-4 and TRBJ2-2; D tentatively reads TRBD1 or TRBD2 (5 bases each). Trimming shortened V by 6 bases and J by 7 bases, and 18 bases separated the two germline ends. The CDR3 runs 15 residues. The CDR3: CASSSRIGASGELFF. CDR3 DNA: TGTGCCAGCAGCTCACGTATCGGGGCGAGCGGGGAGCTGTTTTTT.

In this sample, this clonotype turned up a few times. The J gene is TRBJ1-6, the V gene TRBV7-6, with a tentative D call TRBD1 (5 bases). The CDR3 contains 16 residues. Trimming pared 2 bases from V and 6 bases from J, leaving 14 bases between. Germline V gene sequence: CDR1 SGHVS, CDR2 FNYEAQ. The CDR3 region has the DNA TGTGCCAGCAGCTTACGTGTGCAGGGTGGTAATTCACCCCTCCACTTT. Protein product: CASSLRVQGGNSPLHF.

The rearrangement links TRBV18 to TRBJ2-5, with 9 positions matching TRBD1. Losses at the gene ends were 5 bases for V and 3 bases for J; bases not matched to a gene: 7. The CDR3 has 15 amino acids. Germline-derived CDR1 and CDR2 are KGHSH and LQKENI. The CDR3 protein is CASSTEGQGEETQYF. The CDR3 coding sequence is TGTGCCAGCTCAACAGAGGGACAGGGCGAAGAGACCCAGTACTTC.

This clonotype was observed a few times. The rearrangement uses TRBV6-1 and TRBJ2-5; D unclear. Looked up from germline, CDR1 is MNHNS and CDR2 is SASEGT. Trimming shortened V by 2 bases and J by 5 bases, and 12 bases separated the two germline ends. CDR3 size: 14 residues. CDR3 DNA sequence: TGTGCCAGCAGTGAACGGACGGGTTGGGAGACCCAGTACTTC. It specifies CASSERTGWETQYF.

This clonotype came up many times. The rearrangement joins TRBV29-1 to TRBJ2-7; D unresolved. CDR1 is SQVTM and CDR2 is ANQGSEA in the germline V gene. The V end was cut by 4 bases, the J end by 2 bases, with 6 bases between. The CDR3 has 11 residues. CDR3 nucleotide sequence: TGCAGCGTTGTACAGACCTACGAGCAGTACTTC. This gives the protein CSVVQTYEQYF.

In its sample, this clonotype was seen many times. The chain employs TRBV7-2 and TRBJ2-3, with D possibly being TRBD2 (6 bases). Per germline, CDR1 SGHTA and CDR2 FQGNSA. CDR3 size: 13 residues. The V end lost 5 bases, the J end lost 10 bases, and 16 bases lay between the germline ends. DNA of the CDR3: TGTGCCAGCAGCCCGTCCATGGGACTGGCGCAGTATTTT. Translated: CASSPSMGLAQYF.

Ten or more counts support this clonotype. The V and J genes are TRBV4-3 and TRBJ1-5, with D unclear. Trimming left V 0 bases short and J 4 bases short, with 4 bases between. The CDR3 contains 13 residues. The germline V gene has CDR1 LGHNA and CDR2 YSLEER. The CDR3 nucleotides read TGCGCCAGCAGCCAAGATTGGAATCAGCCCCAGCATTTT. This translates into CASSQDWNQPQHF.

Ten or more counts support this clonotype. V usage is TRBV7-2 and J usage is TRBJ2-7; D unresolved. CDR3 length: 12 amino acids. Germline lookup yields CDR1 SGHTA and CDR2 FQGNSA. V was cut by 5 bases and J by 2 bases, with 7 bases left in between. The CDR3 protein is CASSRPPYEQYF. The CDR3 DNA follows: TGTGCCAGCAGCCGTCCCCCCTACGAGCAGTACTTC.

The chain joins TRBV20-1 to TRBJ1-1; 7 bases align to TRBD1. Losses at the gene ends were 3 bases for V and 7 bases for J; bases not matched to a gene: 14. CDR3 length: 15 residues. Germline V gene data show CDR1 as DFQATT and CDR2 as SNEGSKA (reference sequence). Written as DNA, the CDR3 is TGCAGTGCTAGTATATCAGGGGGAAGGGGCCTTGAAGCTTTCTTT. It encodes CSASISGGRGLEAFF.

The chain carries TRBV4-1 and TRBJ2-7, with D possibly matching TRBD2 (6 bases). Trimming left V 1 base short and J 1 base short, with 8 bases between. This CDR3 spans 14 amino acids. Germline V gives CDR1 MGHRA, CDR2 YSYEKL. The CDR3 region has the DNA TGCGCCAGCAGCCAAGGCGGGGAATCCTACGAGCAGTACTTC. It translates to CASSQGGESYEQYF.